The rows below give T cell receptor beta chains drawn from one sample of a study of OX40 agonist ivuxolimab in advanced cancers. Profiling relied on immunoSEQ multiplex PCR, and the TCRdb table lists in-frame clones only, not all of them. This table has 60,000 or so clones, around four fifths appearing once. Sample: CD4+ or CD8+ T cells sorted from blood, taken in a trial of the OX40 agonist ivuxolimab. These receptors were obtained from an adult with an advanced solid tumor such as melanoma, head and neck, liver or kidney cancer. Each CDR3 is given with its conserved first and last residue. Each record gives: V gene, D gene, clone size, J gene, CDR3 protein, CDR3 DNA. D genes are given only for firm matches. The size entry is marked missing in some rows and otherwise reads once, few, many or a size class.

TRBV7-2	-	-	TRBJ2-7	CASSLIASQISYEQYF	TGTGCCAGCAGCTTAATTGCCTCCCAAATCTCCTACGAGCAGTACTTC
TRBV2	-	-	TRBJ2-1	CASSAPAVAETKNYNEQFF	TGTGCCAGCAGTGCCCCTGCGGTAGCGGAGACAAAAAACTACAATGAGCAGTTCTTC
TRBV5-6	TRBD1	-	TRBJ2-7	CASSFKQGYEQYF	TGTGCCAGCAGCTTTAAACAGGGGTACGAGCAGTACTTC
TRBV6-4	TRBD2	-	TRBJ2-1	CASSDSTSGSNEQFF	TGTGCCAGCAGTGACTCGACTAGCGGGAGCAATGAGCAGTTCTTC
TRBV2	-	-	TRBJ1-2	CASSEGPEGYTF	TGTGCCAGCAGTGAGGGCCCGGAGGGCTACACCTTC
TRBV28	-	-	TRBJ2-7	CASSLMNYQPSYEQYF	TGTGCCAGCAGTTTAATGAATTACCAGCCTTCCTACGAGCAGTACTTC
TRBV19	TRBD1	-	TRBJ1-1	CASSEYRGEAFF	TGTGCCAGTTCCGAATACAGGGGTGAAGCTTTCTTT
TRBV28	-	-	TRBJ2-6	CASSLAGANVLTF	TGTGCCAGCAGTTTAGCCGGGGCCAACGTCCTGACTTTC
TRBV7-8	-	-	TRBJ1-1	CASSLVVNTEAFF	TGTGCCAGCAGCCTTGTTGTAAACACTGAAGCTTTCTTT
TRBV27	-	-	TRBJ2-1	CASSWRARDEQFF	TGTGCCAGCTCCTGGAGGGCCAGGGATGAGCAGTTCTTC
TRBV28	TRBD2	-	TRBJ2-5	CASQKGRGGLRETQYF	TGTGCCAGCCAAAAAGGGAGGGGAGGGTTAAGGGAGACCCAGTACTTC
TRBV11-2	TRBD2	-	TRBJ2-1	CASSLLGGRAHNEQFF	TGTGCCAGCAGCTTATTGGGCGGGAGGGCCCACAATGAGCAGTTCTTC
TRBV4-3	TRBD2	-	TRBJ2-7	CASSRLVAGEYEQYF	TGCGCCAGCAGCCGCCTGGTAGCGGGAGAATACGAGCAGTACTTC
TRBV7-9	-	-	TRBJ2-1	CASSLAGMLNNEQFF	TGTGCCAGCAGCTTAGCAGGGATGCTTAACAATGAGCAGTTCTTC
TRBV4-1	-	once	TRBJ1-4	CASSQGVPNEKLFF	TGCGCCAGCAGCCAAGGGGTGCCGAATGAAAAACTGTTTTTT
TRBV6-5	TRBD1	-	TRBJ2-7	CASSEQGAGRDEQYF	TGTGCCAGCAGCGAACAGGGGGCAGGCCGCGACGAGCAGTACTTC
TRBV7-9	-	-	TRBJ1-4	CASSLGIGLHSEKLFF	TGTGCCAGCAGCCTCGGTATAGGTCTTCATAGTGAAAAACTGTTTTTT
TRBV5-1	TRBD2	-	TRBJ2-2	CASRMTSGMSGELFF	TGCGCCAGCAGGATGACTAGCGGGATGTCCGGGGAGCTGTTTTTT
TRBV9	-	-	TRBJ2-2	CASSVVTDPTGELFF	TGTGCCAGCAGCGTAGTGACAGACCCAACCGGGGAGCTGTTTTTT